This T cell receptor (beta chain) was recorded in a study of regulatory T cells in long-lasting Graves disease. This clonotype was seen a few times. With iRepertoire HTBI primers and Arm-PCR of CDR3 regions, TCR beta libraries were built. TCRdb re-analysed the multiplex PCR reads in MiXCR, keeping a single row per CDR3 protein. The sample shows 400,000 to 450,000 distinct CDR3 sequences, under 15% of them seen only once. Time point here: newly diagnosed GD, antithyroid drugs for less than 3 months. Researchers made the TCR library from RNA that was extracted from PBMCs. Trimming took 9 bases from V and 9 from J; bases not matched to a gene: 7. The CDR3 spans 12 residues. This sample also belongs to another study, concerning T cells in Graves' hyperthyroidism and ophthalmopathy.

The material was peripheral blood mononuclear cells (PBMCs), obtained at new diagnosis, from a patient treated with antithyroid drugs. This chain connects TRBV12-3 or TRBV12-4 to TRBJ2-1, with 8 nucleotides matching TRBD1. The source of this sequence is a woman in her thirties with Graves disease. CDR3 loop: CASFGQGGEQFF. CDR3 nucleotide sequence: TGTGCCAGTTTTGGACAGGGCGGTGAGCAGTTCTTC.